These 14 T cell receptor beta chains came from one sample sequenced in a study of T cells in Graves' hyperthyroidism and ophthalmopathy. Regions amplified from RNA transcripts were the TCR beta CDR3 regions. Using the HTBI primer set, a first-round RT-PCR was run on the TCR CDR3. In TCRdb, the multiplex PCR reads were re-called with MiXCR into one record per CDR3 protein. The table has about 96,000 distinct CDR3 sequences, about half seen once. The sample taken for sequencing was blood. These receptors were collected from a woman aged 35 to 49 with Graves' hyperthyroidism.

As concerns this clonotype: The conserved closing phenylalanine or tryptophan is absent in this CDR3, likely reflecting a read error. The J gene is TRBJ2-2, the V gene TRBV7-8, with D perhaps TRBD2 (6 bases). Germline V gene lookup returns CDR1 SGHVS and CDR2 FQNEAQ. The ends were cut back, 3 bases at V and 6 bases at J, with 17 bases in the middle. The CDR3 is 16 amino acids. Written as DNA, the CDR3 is TGTGCCAGCAGCTTGGAGGCGGGGAGTAGAGCCGGGGAGCTGTTTTTA. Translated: CASSLEAGSRAGELFL.

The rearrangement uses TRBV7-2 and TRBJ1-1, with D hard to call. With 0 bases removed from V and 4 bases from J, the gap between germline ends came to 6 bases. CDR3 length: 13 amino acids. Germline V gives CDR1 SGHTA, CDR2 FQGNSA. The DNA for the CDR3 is TGTGCCAGCAGCTTAGCAGGGTTCACTGAAGCTTTCTTT. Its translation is CASSLAGFTEAFF.

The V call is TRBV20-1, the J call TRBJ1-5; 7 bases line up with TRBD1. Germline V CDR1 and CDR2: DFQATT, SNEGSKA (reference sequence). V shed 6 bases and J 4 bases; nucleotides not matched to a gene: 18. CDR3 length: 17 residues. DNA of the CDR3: TGCAGTGCCAGTACCAGACAGGGCCGACTCGGTAATCAGCCCCAGCATTTT. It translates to CSASTRQGRLGNQPQHF.

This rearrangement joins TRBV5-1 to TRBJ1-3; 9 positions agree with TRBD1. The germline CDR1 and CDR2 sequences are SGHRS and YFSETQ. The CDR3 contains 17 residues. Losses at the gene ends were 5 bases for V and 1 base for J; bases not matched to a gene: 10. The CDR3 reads CASSRTPDRGSGNTIYF. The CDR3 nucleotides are TGCGCCAGCAGTAGAACACCGGACAGGGGATCTGGAAACACCATATATTTT.

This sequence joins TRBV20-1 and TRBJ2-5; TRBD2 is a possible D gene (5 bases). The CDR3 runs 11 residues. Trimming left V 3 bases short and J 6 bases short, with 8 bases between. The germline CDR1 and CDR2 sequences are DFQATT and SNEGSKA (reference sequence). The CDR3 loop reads CSARRAKTQYF. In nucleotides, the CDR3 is TGCAGTGCTAGGAGGGCCAAGACCCAGTACTTC.

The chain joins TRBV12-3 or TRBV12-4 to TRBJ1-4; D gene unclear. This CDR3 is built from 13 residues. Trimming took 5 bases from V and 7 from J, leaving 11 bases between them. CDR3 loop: CASSPQAGEKLFF. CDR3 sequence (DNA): TGTGCCAGCAGTCCGCAGGCGGGTGAAAAACTGTTTTTT.

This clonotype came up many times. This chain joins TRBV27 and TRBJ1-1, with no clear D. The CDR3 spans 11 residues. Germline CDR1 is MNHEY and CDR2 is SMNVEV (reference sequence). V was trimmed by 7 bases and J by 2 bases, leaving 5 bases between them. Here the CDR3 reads CASMRNTEAFF. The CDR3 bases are TGTGCCAGCATGAGAAACACTGAAGCTTTCTTT.

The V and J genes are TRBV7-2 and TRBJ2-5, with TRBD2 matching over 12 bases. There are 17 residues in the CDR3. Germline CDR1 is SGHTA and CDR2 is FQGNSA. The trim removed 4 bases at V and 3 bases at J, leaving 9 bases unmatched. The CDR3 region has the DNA TGTGCCAGCAGCTCTGGGACTAGCGGGCTGGGTAAAGAGACCCAGTACTTC. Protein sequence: CASSSGTSGLGKETQYF.

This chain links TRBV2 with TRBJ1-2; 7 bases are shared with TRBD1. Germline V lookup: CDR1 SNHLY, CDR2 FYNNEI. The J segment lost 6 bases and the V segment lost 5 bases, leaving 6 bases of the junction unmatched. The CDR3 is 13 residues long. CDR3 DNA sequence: TGTGCCAGCAGTCCGGGACAGCTAGATGGCTACACCTTC. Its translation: CASSPGQLDGYTF.

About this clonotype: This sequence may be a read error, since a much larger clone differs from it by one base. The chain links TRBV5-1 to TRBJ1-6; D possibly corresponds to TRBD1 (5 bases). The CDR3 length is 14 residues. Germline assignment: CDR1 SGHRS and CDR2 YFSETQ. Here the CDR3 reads CACSFRDFNSPLHF. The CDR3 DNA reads TGCGCCTGCAGCTTCCGGGACTTTAATTCACCCCTCCACTTT.

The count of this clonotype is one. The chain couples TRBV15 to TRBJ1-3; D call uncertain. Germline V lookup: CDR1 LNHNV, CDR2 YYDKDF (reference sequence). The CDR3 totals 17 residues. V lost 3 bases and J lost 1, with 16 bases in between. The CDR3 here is CATSRTGSSISGNTIYF. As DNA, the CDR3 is TGTGCCACCAGCAGGACGGGGAGTTCAATTTCTGGAAACACCATATATTTT.

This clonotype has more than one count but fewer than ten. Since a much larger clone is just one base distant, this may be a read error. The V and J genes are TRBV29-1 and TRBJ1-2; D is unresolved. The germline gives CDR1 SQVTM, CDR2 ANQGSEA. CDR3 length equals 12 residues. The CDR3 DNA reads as TGCAGCGCTGAAACAGCTAACTATGGCTACACCTTC. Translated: CSAETANYGYTF.

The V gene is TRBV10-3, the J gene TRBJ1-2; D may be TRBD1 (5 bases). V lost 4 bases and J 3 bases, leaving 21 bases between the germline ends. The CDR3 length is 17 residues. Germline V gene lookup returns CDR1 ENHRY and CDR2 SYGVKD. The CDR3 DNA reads TGTGCCATCAGTGGCTTGCGAGGGGCGCAGGGCTACTATGGCTACACCTTC. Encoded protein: CAISGLRGAQGYYGYTF.

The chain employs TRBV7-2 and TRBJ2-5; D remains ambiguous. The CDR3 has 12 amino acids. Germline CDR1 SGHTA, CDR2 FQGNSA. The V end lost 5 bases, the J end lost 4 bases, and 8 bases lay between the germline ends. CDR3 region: CASSLRRETQYF. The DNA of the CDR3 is TGTGCCAGCAGCCTACGGAGAGAGACCCAGTACTTC.